This T cell receptor beta chain was sequenced during a study of regulatory T cells in long-lasting Graves disease. Time point reported: newly diagnosed GD, antithyroid drugs for less than 3 months. With RNA extracted from PBMCs as input, the TCR library was made. This clonotype appeared many times. The antigen is not known. Notes on the study in general: Persistent patients had a count of shared public clonotypes (around 2,700) that exceeded that of new patients (about 970).

TCR beta libraries were built with iRepertoire HTBI primers and Arm-PCR of CDR3 regions. A single record per CDR3 protein comes from TCRdb applying MiXCR to the multiplex PCR reads. This table holds about 210,000 distinct CDR3 sequences, approximately 18% found once. The V gene end was trimmed by 4 bases and the J gene end by 4 bases; junction bases not matched to a gene: 5. Germline lookup yields CDR1 MDHEN and CDR2 SYDVKM. This CDR3 is built from 15 residues. Separately, the same data were catalogued under a study of T cells in Graves' hyperthyroidism and ophthalmopathy. That publication notes: For ophthalmopathy, model prediction preceded onset by a median about six months.

The TCR originated in a woman in her thirties with Graves disease. The chain couples TRBV28 to TRBJ1-2; 11 bases align to TRBD1. The sample here was peripheral blood mononuclear cells (PBMCs), taken at new diagnosis, from a patient treated with antithyroid drugs. The DNA for the CDR3 is TGTGCCAGCAGTTGGACAGGGGGCGCCATCTATGGCTACACCTTC. Amino acids: CASSWTGGAIYGYTF.